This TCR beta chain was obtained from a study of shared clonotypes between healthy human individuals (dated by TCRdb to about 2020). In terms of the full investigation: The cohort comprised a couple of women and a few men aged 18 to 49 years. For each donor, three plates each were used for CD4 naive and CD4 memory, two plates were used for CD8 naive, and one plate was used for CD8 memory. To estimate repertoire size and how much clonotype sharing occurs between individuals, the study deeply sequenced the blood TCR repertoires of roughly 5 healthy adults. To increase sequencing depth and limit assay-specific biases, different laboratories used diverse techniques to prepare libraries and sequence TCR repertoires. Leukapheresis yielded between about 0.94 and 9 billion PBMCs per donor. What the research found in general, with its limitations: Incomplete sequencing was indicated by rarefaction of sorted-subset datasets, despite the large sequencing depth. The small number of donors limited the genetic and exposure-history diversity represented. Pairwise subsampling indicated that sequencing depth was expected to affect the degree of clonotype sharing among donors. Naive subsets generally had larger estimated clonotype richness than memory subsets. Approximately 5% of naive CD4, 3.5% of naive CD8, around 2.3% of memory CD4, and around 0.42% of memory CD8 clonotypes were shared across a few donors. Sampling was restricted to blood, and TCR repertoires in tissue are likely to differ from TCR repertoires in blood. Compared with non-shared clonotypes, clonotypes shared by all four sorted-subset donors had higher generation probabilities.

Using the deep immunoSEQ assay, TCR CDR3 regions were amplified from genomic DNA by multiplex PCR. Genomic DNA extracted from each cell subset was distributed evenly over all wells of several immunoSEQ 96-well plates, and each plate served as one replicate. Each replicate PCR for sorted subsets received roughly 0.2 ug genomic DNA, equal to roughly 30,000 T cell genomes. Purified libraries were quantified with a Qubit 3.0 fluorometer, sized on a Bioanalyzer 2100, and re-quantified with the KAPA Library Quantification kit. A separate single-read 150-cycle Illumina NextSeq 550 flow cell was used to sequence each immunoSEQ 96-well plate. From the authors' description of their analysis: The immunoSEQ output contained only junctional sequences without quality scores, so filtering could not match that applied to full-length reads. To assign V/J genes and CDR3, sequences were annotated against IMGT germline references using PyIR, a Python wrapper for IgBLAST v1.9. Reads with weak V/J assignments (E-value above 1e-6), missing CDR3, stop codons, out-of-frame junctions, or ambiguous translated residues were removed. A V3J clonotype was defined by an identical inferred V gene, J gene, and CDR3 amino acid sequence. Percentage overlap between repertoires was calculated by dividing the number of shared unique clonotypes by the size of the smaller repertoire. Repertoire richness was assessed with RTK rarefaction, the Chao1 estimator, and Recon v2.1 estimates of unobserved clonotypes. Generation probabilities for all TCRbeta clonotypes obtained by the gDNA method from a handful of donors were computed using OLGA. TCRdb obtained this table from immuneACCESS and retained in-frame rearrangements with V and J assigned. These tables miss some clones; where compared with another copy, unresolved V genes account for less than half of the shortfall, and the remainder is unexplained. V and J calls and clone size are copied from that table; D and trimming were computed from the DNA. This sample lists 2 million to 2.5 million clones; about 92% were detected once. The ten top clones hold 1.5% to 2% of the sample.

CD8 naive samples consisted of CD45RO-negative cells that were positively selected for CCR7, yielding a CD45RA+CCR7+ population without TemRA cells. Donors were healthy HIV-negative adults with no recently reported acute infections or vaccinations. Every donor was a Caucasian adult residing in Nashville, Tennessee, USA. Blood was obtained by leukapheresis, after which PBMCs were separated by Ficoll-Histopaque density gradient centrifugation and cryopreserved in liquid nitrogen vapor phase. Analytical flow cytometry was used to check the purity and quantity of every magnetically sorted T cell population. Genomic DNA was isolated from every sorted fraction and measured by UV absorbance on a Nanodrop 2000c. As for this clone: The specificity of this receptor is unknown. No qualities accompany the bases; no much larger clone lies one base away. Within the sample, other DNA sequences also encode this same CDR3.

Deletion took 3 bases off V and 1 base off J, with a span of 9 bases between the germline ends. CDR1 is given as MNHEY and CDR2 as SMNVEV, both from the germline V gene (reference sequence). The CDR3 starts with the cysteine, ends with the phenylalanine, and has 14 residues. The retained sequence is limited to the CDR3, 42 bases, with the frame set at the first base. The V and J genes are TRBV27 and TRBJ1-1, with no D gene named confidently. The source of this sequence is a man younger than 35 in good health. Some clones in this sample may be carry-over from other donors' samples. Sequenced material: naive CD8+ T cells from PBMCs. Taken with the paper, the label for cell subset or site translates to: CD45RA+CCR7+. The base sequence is TGTGCCAGCAGTTTGTCCGGACCGAACACTGAAGCTTTCTTT. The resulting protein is CASSLSGPNTEAFF.